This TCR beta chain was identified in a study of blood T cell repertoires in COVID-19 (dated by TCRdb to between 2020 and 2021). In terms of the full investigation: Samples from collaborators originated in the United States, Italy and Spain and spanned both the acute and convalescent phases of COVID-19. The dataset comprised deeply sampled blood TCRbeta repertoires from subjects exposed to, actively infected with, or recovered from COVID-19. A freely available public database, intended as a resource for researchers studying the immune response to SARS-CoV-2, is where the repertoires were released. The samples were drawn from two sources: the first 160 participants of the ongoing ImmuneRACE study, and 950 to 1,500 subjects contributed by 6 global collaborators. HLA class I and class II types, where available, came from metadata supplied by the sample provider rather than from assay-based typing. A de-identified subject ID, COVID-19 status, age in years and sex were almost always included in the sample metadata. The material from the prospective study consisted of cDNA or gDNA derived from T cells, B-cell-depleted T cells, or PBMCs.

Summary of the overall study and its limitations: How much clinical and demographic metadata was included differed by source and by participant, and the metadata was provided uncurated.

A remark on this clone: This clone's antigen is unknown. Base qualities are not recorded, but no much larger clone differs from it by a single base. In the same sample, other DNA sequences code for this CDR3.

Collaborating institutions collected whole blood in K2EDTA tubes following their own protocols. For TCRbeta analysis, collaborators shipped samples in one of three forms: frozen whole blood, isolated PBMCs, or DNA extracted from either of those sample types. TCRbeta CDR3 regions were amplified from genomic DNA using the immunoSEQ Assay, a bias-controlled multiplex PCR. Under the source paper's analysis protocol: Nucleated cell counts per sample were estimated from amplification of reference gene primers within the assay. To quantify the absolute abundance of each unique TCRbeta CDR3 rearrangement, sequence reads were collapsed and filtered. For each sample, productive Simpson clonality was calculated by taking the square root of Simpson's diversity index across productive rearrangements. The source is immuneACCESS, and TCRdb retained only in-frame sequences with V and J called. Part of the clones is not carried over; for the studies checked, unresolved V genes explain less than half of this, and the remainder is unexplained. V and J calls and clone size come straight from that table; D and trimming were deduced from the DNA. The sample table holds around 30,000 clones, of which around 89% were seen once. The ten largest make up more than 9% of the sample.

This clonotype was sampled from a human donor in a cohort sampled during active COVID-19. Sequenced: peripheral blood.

The CDR3 in this case is CASSLTGGTDTQYF. The sequence in DNA is TGTGCCAGCAGCTTAACGGGGGGGACAGATACGCAGTATTTT. The rearrangement combines TRBV7-9 with TRBJ2-3; the junction holds 8 bases that match TRBD2. The CDR3 spans 14 residues, from the cysteine through the phenylalanine. Only the CDR3 portion is preserved as DNA: 42 bases, with reading frame beginning at the first base. As encoded in the germline V gene (reference sequence), CDR1 is SEHNR while CDR2 is FQNEAQ. Trimming takes 2 bases off V and 3 bases off J; junction bases not matched to a gene: 1.